Shown below are 15 T cell receptor beta chains from a single sample sequenced in a study of cytomegalovirus exposure and HLA in healthy donors. Primers included in the PCR were 60 Vbeta and 13 Jbeta primers. The method was immunoSEQ multiplex PCR; TCRdb's version includes in-frame clones alone and lacks a portion of them. Of about 210,000 clones listed, approximately 80% are singletons. The sample comprised PBMCs. The source of these receptors is a man aged 30 to 39 in good health and CMV-seronegative.

The table lists this clone with a count of one. V gene TRBV4-1 combines with J gene TRBJ1-6, with unresolved D. Trimming cost V 4 bases and J 6 bases, with 19 bases left between them. There are 17 residues in the CDR3. The germline CDR1 and CDR2 sequences are MGHRA and YSYEKL. The CDR3 loop is CASSRDLPGVSNSPLHF. The DNA for the CDR3 is TGCGCCAGCAGCCGAGATTTGCCGGGAGTGTCTAATTCACCCCTCCACTTT.

This chain connects TRBV27 to TRBJ1-6, with D unresolved. The CDR3 runs 15 residues. V lost 3 bases and J lost 0, with 6 bases in between. Looked up from germline, CDR1 is MNHEY and CDR2 is SMNVEV (reference sequence). CDR3 in DNA: TGTGCCAGCAGTTTCACCAGCTCCTATAATTCACCCCTCCACTTT. Its protein is CASSFTSSYNSPLHF.

Only one count was recorded for this clone. The rearrangement links TRBV4-3 to TRBJ2-1, with 12 bases fitting TRBD2. V was pared by 4 bases and J by 0 bases, with 1 base of the junction left unmatched. Germline V CDR1 and CDR2: LGHNA, YSLEER. The CDR3 runs to 16 residues. The CDR3 DNA is TGCGCCAGCAGCCCTAGCGGGGGGGCCTCCTACAATGAGCAGTTCTTC. Encoded protein: CASSPSGGASYNEQFF.

This clone was seen only once. V gene TRBV28 combines with J gene TRBJ1-1; 10 bases agree with TRBD1. Germline V gene sequence: CDR1 MDHEN, CDR2 SYDVKM. The CDR3 is 16 residues long. V lost 5 bases to trimming and J lost 4 bases; unmatched junction nucleotides: 10. The CDR3: CASSTVRQGAITEAFF. DNA for the CDR3: TGTGCCAGCAGTACAGTGAGACAGGGGGCTATCACTGAAGCTTTCTTT.

The chain couples TRBV28 to TRBJ1-2; D remains ambiguous. V was clipped by 4 bases and J by 4 bases, with 4 bases between them. The CDR3 has 11 amino acids. From germline, CDR1 is MDHEN and CDR2 SYDVKM. The CDR3 spells CASSSSYGYTF. The CDR3 DNA follows: TGTGCCAGCAGTTCCAGCTATGGCTACACCTTC.

CDR3 nucleotide sequence: TGCGCCAGCAGCGCGGGGGGGTACACAGATACGCAGTATTTT. It translates to CASSAGGYTDTQYF. This sequence joins TRBV5-1 and TRBJ2-3, with TRBD2 matching over 9 bases. CDR3 size: 14 residues. Germline values: CDR1 SGHRS, CDR2 YFSETQ. J was trimmed by 2 bases and V by 4 bases; bases with no gene match: 2.

J is TRBJ2-3 and V is TRBV7-2; possibly TRBD2 for D (5 bases). Germline CDR1 reads SGHTA; CDR2 reads FQGNSA. There are 15 residues in the CDR3. Trimming took 1 base from V and 1 from J, leaving 9 bases between them. Written as DNA, the CDR3 is TGTGCCAGCAGCTTAGTCGGGGTCCGCACAGATACGCAGTATTTT. This sequence encodes CASSLVGVRTDTQYF. Together with reference TRBV7-2 and TRBJ2-3, the CDR3 gives the full variable domain: GAGVSQSPSNKVTEKGKDVELRCDPISGHTALYWYRQSLGQGLEFLIYFQGNSAPDKSGLPSDRFSAERTGGSVSTLTIQRTQQEDSAVYLCASSLVGVRTDTQYFGPGTRLTVL.

The chain combines TRBV13 with TRBJ1-2, with 9 bases that match TRBD1. This CDR3 contains 13 residues. V was pared by 5 bases and J by 7 bases, with 5 bases of the junction left unmatched. Looked up from germline, CDR1 is PRHDT and CDR2 is FYEKMQ (reference sequence). CDR3 residues: CASSTGQGGGYTF. The CDR3 DNA reads as TGTGCCAGCAGCACGGGACAGGGAGGTGGCTACACCTTC.

This chain uses TRBV29-1 with TRBJ1-4; D may be TRBD1 (5 bases). The CDR3 loop spans 15 amino acids. CDR1 SQVTM and CDR2 ANQGSEA come from the germline V gene. Trimming shortened V by 3 bases and J by 3 bases, and 14 bases separated the two germline ends. CDR3 region: CSVDGGGRSNEKLFF. Here the CDR3 DNA reads TGCAGCGTTGACGGGGGGGGGAGGTCTAATGAAAAACTGTTTTTT.

The chain joins TRBV28 to TRBJ1-6; a possible D gene is TRBD1 (5 bases). The CDR3 is 15 residues long. Looked up from germline, CDR1 is MDHEN and CDR2 is SYDVKM. V gave up 4 bases and J gave up 2 bases, with 9 bases separating them. The CDR3 DNA sequence: TGTGCCAGCAGTTCTGTGGGGCCCTATAATTCACCCCTCCACTTT. This encodes CASSSVGPYNSPLHF.

This chain connects TRBV19 to TRBJ2-7; D not certain. The germline V gene has CDR1 LNHDA and CDR2 SQIVND (reference sequence). Trimming stripped 3 bases from V and 3 bases from J, with 9 bases between. The CDR3 covers 13 residues. DNA for the CDR3: TGTGCCAGTAGTATTCAACATCGCTACGAGCAGTACTTC. It is translated as CASSIQHRYEQYF.

In nucleotides, the CDR3 is TGTGCCAGTAGCGAGGAGGGAGGGTACGGTGAAGCTTTCTTT. It specifies CASSEEGGYGEAFF. The J gene is TRBJ1-1, the V gene TRBV19; unclear D gene. This CDR3 is 14 amino acids long. Germline V gene data show CDR1 as LNHDA and CDR2 as SQIVND (reference sequence). V gave up 6 bases and J gave up 7 bases, with 18 bases separating them.

The chain is built from TRBV29-1 and TRBJ1-5; 7 nucleotides line up with TRBD1. This CDR3 spans 14 amino acids. Germline assignment: CDR1 SQVTM and CDR2 ANQGSEA. V shed 8 bases and J 6 bases; nucleotides not matched to a gene: 13. The CDR3 loop reads CSSSRDSRPQPQHF. The CDR3 DNA follows: TGCAGCTCTTCCCGGGACAGCCGTCCTCAGCCCCAGCATTTT.

The chain joins TRBV5-1 to TRBJ2-1; 12 positions match TRBD2. The V gene end was trimmed by 0 bases and the J gene end by 5 bases; junction bases not matched to a gene: 12. The CDR3 covers 19 residues. The germline gives CDR1 SGHRS, CDR2 YFSETQ. The CDR3 DNA follows: TGCGCCAGCAGCTTGGAGGCTAGCGGGGGGGTCTGGCGAGACAATGAGCAGTTCTTC. It translates to CASSLEASGGVWRDNEQFF.

This clone was observed a handful of times. The V call is TRBV5-6, the J call TRBJ2-7, with a weak D call TRBD1 (5 bases). The CDR3 length is 13 residues. Trimming took off 0 bases at V and 3 bases at J, with 7 bases between the two ends. Germline-derived CDR1 and CDR2 are SGHDT and YYEEEE. The chain's CDR3 is CASSLGQHYEQYF. The CDR3 DNA follows: TGTGCCAGCAGCTTGGGACAGCACTACGAGCAGTACTTC.